The clone carrying this T cell receptor beta chain has at least ten counts. These data belong to a study of spatial heterogeneity in lung cancer. Study as a whole: Donation came from about 72 patients with untreated early-stage non-small cell lung cancer. Researchers sequenced follow-up PBMC samples if they had them, and these came a median of approximately 22 months after resection. Averaged across combinations, each unique TCR and UMI pairing appeared more than ten times in raw reads, which were uncorrected.

V was clipped by 7 bases and J by 3 bases; unmatched bases: 5. The CDR3 is 14 residues long. Germline loops: CDR1 SQVTM, CDR2 ANQGSEA. TCRdb re-called the 5' RACE reads through MiXCR, storing one row per CDR3 protein. This table has some 1,200 distinct CDR3 sequences, around 25% appearing once. Noted time point: blood at routine non-recurrence follow-up after resection. Unsorted whole RNA samples from tumor, nontumor lung or frozen PBMC were sequenced. The TCR sequence derives from a male donor with early-stage non-small cell lung cancer. The input for sequencing was PBMCs, taken at follow-up. The chain joins TRBV29-1 to TRBJ2-2; TRBD2 matches at 10 bases. CDR3 in amino acids: CSATSGGDTGELFF. The CDR3 DNA reads as TGCAGCGCAACCAGCGGGGGGGACACCGGGGAGCTGTTTTTT.